These 11 T cell receptor beta chains came from one sample sequenced in a study of CD8+ T cells in alopecia areata. RNA, once extracted, was reverse transcribed into cDNA for use as the sequencing template. Repertoires were generated with immunoSEQ multiplex PCR, while TCRdb's copy carries only in-frame clones and drops some. This sample has some 110,000 clones, each found more than once. Sequenced material: lesional skin. These receptors all stem from a C3H/HeJ mouse with alopecia areata. MHC haplotype of the strain: H2-k.

This clone has only a few counts. Gene names are mouse gene names. The sequenced fragment ends 4 residues before the CDR3 boundary, so the rest is inferred from the germline J gene. This chain joins TRBV13-1 and TRBJ2-7, with 9 bases matching TRBD2. The germline gives CDR1 NSHNY, CDR2 SYGAGN. The CDR3 consists of 17 residues. CDR3 sequence: CASSDAGGEPLKYEQYF. The sequenced CDR3 bases are TGTGCCAGCAGTGATGCTGGGGGGGAACCATTAAAGTAT.

With regard to this clone: TCRdb gives a protein that differs at residue 13 from what the DNA encodes, so the protein here is translated from the DNA. The genes are named according to mouse. The read halts 3 residues ahead of the CDR3 end, with the missing end drawn from the germline J gene. This chain uses TRBV1 with TRBJ1-6; 8 bases agree with TRBD1. TRBJ1-6 is given ORF status, its function remaining uncertain. The CDR3 loop spans 16 amino acids. CDR1 and CDR2 (germline): NSQYPW, LRSPGD (reference sequence). With 5 bases clipped from V and 4 bases from J, the junction kept 7 bases outside the gene matches. The CDR3: CTCSPRDRPYNSPLYF. The covered CDR3 bases are TGCACCTGCAGTCCTCGGGACAGGCCTTATAATTCGCCC.

In the case of this clone: Each gene name is a mouse one. The read finishes 4 residues shy of the CDR3 end, and the germline J gene is used to complete it. The chain has TRBV13-1 and TRBJ2-5; a weak D match, TRBD1 (6 bases). Germline lookup yields CDR1 NSHNY and CDR2 SYGAGN. Trimming stripped 5 bases from V and 3 bases from J, with 10 bases between. The CDR3 runs to 13 residues. The part of the CDR3 DNA that was read is TGTGCCAGCAGCGAGACAGGACAAGAC. Its protein is CASSETGQD. The whole CDR3 sequence reads CASSETGQDTQYF.

This clone appeared a few times. The germline and genes are mouse ones. This CDR3 is CTCSADGRGGAETLYF. CDR3 DNA (partial): TGCACCTGCAGTGCAGATGGGAGGGGAGGTGCAGAA. V usage is TRBV1 and J usage is TRBJ2-3; possible D gene TRBD1, 5 bases. The CDR3 end is not reached by the read, which stops 4 residues before it; the germline J gene fills it in. Trimming stripped 0 bases from V and 1 base from J, with 11 bases between. The CDR3 length is 16 residues. Per germline, CDR1 NSQYPW and CDR2 LRSPGD (reference sequence). The complete variable domain, with remaining parts taken from reference TRBV1 and TRBJ2-3, reads VTLLEQNPRWRLVPRGQAVNLRCILKNSQYPWMSWYQQDLQKQLQWLFTLRSPGDKEVKSLPGADYLATRVTDTELRLQVANMSQGRTLYCTCSADGRGGAETLYFGSGTRLTVL.

This clone appeared many times. Mouse gene names and germline throughout. The CDR3 end is not reached by the read, which stops 4 residues before it; the germline J gene fills it in. This rearrangement joins TRBV13-3 to TRBJ1-2, with D perhaps matching TRBD1 (6 bases). With 7 bases removed from V and 2 bases from J, the gap between germline ends came to 9 bases. Germline V gives CDR1 NNHDY, CDR2 SYVADS. The CDR3 is made up of 12 amino acids. The CDR3 DNA, read in part, is TGTGCCAGCCAGGGGACGAACTCC. It translates to CASQGTNS. The full CDR3 is CASQGTNSDYTF.

This clone was seen a handful of times. Mouse gene names and germline throughout. The read ends 4 residues shy of where the CDR3 ends; the end is completed using the germline J gene. This rearrangement joins TRBV13-1 to TRBJ2-4, with no clear D. This CDR3 contains 14 residues. The germline V gene has CDR1 NSHNY and CDR2 SYGAGN. V was pared by 4 bases and J by 1 base, with 10 bases between. CDR3 DNA, as far as it was read: TGTGCCAGCAGTCCCGAATGGGGTCAAAAC. The encoded protein is CASSPEWGQN. The entire CDR3 protein reads CASSPEWGQNTLYF.

In regard to this clone: Here the gene names and germline are mouse. The read stops 4 residues short of the end of the CDR3; the missing end is completed from the germline J gene. The V gene is TRBV5, the J gene TRBJ1-2; D unclear. The CDR3 is 14 amino acids. V shed 1 base and J shed 0 bases, with 6 bases lying between them. Germline-derived CDR1 and CDR2 are LGHNA and YNLKQL (reference sequence). The CDR3 here is CASSQGLTNSDYTF. The DNA read from the CDR3 is TGTGCCAGCAGCCAAGGACTGACAAACTCC.

This clone was detected a few times. Gene and germline names: mouse. The read gets to within 4 residues of the CDR3 end, and the germline J gene fills in the rest. The gene calls are TRBV13-3 and TRBJ2-1; D gene uncertain. In germline, CDR1 is NNHDY, CDR2 SYVADS. This CDR3 contains 15 residues. With 0 bases removed from V and 4 bases from J, the gap between germline ends came to 11 bases. CDR3 sequence reads: CASSDAGRGYAEQFF. CDR3 bases read: TGTGCCAGCAGTGATGCCGGCAGAGGGTATGCT.

To note about this clone: Any gene name here is a mouse gene name. The read halts 4 residues ahead of the CDR3 end, with the missing end drawn from the germline J gene. This chain connects TRBV1 to TRBJ2-2, with 10 bases identical to TRBD1. Germline values: CDR1 NSQYPW, CDR2 LRSPGD (reference sequence). The CDR3 is 17 amino acids. J gave up 0 bases and V 2 bases, and 3 bases lay outside the gene matches. The sequenced part of the CDR3 DNA is TGCACCTGCAGTGCAAAGGACAGGGGGTCAAACACCGGG. It codes for CTCSAKDRGSNTG. The entire CDR3 protein is CTCSAKDRGSNTGQLYF. The full variable domain, its missing parts supplied by reference TRBV1 and TRBJ2-2, is VTLLEQNPRWRLVPRGQAVNLRCILKNSQYPWMSWYQQDLQKQLQWLFTLRSPGDKEVKSLPGADYLATRVTDTELRLQVANMSQGRTLYCTCSAKDRGSNTGQLYFGEGSKLTVL.

As concerns this clone: Germline and genes here are mouse. Read data end 4 residues before the CDR3 end; the end is taken from the germline J gene. V is TRBV13-1 and J is TRBJ2-3; TRBD1 aligns across 8 bases. Trimming at V came to 4 bases and at J to 1 base, leaving 8 bases not matched to a gene. The CDR3 runs to 16 residues. CDR1 NSHNY and CDR2 SYGAGN come from the germline V gene. CDR3 DNA, as far as it was read: TGTGCCAGCAGTCCCGGACAGGGTGAGGGTGCAGAA. Encoded protein: CASSPGQGEGAE. The entire CDR3 is CASSPGQGEGAETLYF.

This clone was picked up many times. Each gene name is a mouse one. The CDR3 goes on 4 residues after the read ends, and that part is filled in from the germline J gene. The gene calls are TRBV13-3 and TRBJ2-5, with D maybe TRBD2 (6 bases). Trimming pared 3 bases from V and 1 base from J, leaving 9 bases between. Germline V CDR1 and CDR2: NNHDY, SYVADS. The CDR3 covers 14 residues. CDR3 bases read: TGTGCCAGCAGTGGCTGGGGACACCAAGAC. Translation: CASSGWGHQD. The entire CDR3 is CASSGWGHQDTQYF.